These 20 T cell receptor beta chains came from one sample sequenced in a study of shared T cell receptors in the human thymus (dated by TCRdb to about 2021). Receptors were amplified or captured by the immunoSEQ multiplex PCR assay. The table comes from immuneACCESS by way of TCRdb, which keeps in-frame sequences with V and J called. Part of the clones is missing from these tables; in studies checked, under half for an unresolved V gene and the rest for unknown reasons. The sample profile shows hundreds of thousands of clones; about 80% of them were found once. Together, the top ten hold 0.01% to 0.015% of the sample. These data also featured in a second study, about human thymus T cells.

What was sequenced was thymocytes. The receptor set was obtained from a boy younger than two with a congenital heart defect. Donor details come from another sample of the same person, matched by shared clones.

A single count supports this clone. The chain carries TRBV19 and TRBJ2-7, with TRBD2 matching over 11 bases. The CDR3 totals 16 residues. Germline V gives CDR1 LNHDA, CDR2 SQIVND (reference sequence). The V segment lost 5 bases and the J segment 3 bases; nucleotides outside the gene matches: 9. The CDR3 nucleotides are TGTGCCAGTAGTTATCGGCTAGCGGGAGGTGGCTACGAGCAGTACTTC. This gives the protein CASSYRLAGGGYEQYF.

The V call is TRBV9, the J call TRBJ2-1; 9 nucleotides align to TRBD2. This CDR3 has 16 amino acids. V lost 4 bases, J lost 3 bases, and 8 bases stayed unmatched. CDR1 is SGDLS, CDR2 YYNGEE, per germline. CDR3 loop: CASSSSGTSIYNEQFF. The CDR3 DNA is TGTGCCAGCAGCAGTAGCGGGACTAGCATCTACAATGAGCAGTTCTTC. Together with reference TRBV9 and TRBJ2-1, the CDR3 gives the full variable domain: DSGVTQTPKHLITATGQRVTLRCSPRSGDLSVYWYQQSLDQGLQFLIQYYNGEERAKGNILERFSAQQFPDLHSELNLSSLELGDSALYFCASSSSGTSIYNEQFFGPGTRLTVL.

V usage is TRBV28 and J usage is TRBJ1-5; D is unclear. Germline loops: CDR1 MDHEN, CDR2 SYDVKM. CDR3 length equals 14 residues. Trimming removed 2 bases from V and 3 bases from J, with 8 bases in between. The CDR3 spells CASSLGQYNQPQHF. As DNA, the CDR3 is TGTGCCAGCAGTTTAGGGCAGTACAATCAGCCCCAGCATTTT.

The gene calls are TRBV7-2 and TRBJ1-6, with a tentative D call TRBD1 (6 bases). Germline values: CDR1 SGHTA, CDR2 FQGNSA. V lost 8 bases and J lost 9, with 20 bases in between. The CDR3 runs to 15 residues. The CDR3 DNA reads TGTGCCAGCCAAATCCAACGGGGGGCGCTTTCACCCCTCCACTTT. Protein: CASQIQRGALSPLHF.

For this clone: Because the CDR3's place on the DNA is in doubt, the DNA is left out and the CDR3 is given as listed by TCRdb. This chain uses TRBV28 with TRBJ1-5; no check of the table's D call, TRBD1, against the DNA was made. The CDR3 has 17 amino acids, counting both end residues. Germline CDR1 reads MDHEN; CDR2 reads SYDVKM. The CDR3 sequence is CASSFGPGERDNQPQHF.

V and J are TRBV28 and TRBJ2-4; 8 positions match TRBD2. This CDR3 is 14 amino acids long. The junction had 13 bases not matched to a gene; V was cut back by 9 bases and J by 9 bases. Germline CDR1 MDHEN, CDR2 SYDVKM. CDR3 sequence (DNA): TGTGCCAGGGGGCCAGGCGGGAGGACAGTCATTCAGTACTTC. It specifies CARGPGGRTVIQYF.

This clone was counted once. V usage is TRBV4-1 and J usage is TRBJ2-4; 11 positions match TRBD2. After removal of 3 bases from V and 0 bases from J, the junction contained 7 bases not matched to a gene. Germline V gives CDR1 MGHRA, CDR2 YSYEKL. This CDR3 is 18 amino acids long. The CDR3 reads CASSQGLADPTAKNIQYF. Written as DNA, the CDR3 is TGCGCCAGCAGCCAGGGACTAGCGGACCCGACAGCCAAAAACATTCAGTACTTC.

The rearrangement links TRBV9 to TRBJ2-7; TRBD1 matches 11 bases. Losses at the gene ends were 3 bases for V and 2 bases for J; bases not matched to a gene: 16. The germline V gene encodes CDR1 SGDLS and CDR2 YYNGEE. The CDR3 has 19 residues. In DNA, the CDR3 is TGTGCCAGCAGCGCCCGTCCCGGGACAGGGGGGGTAAGGACCTACGAGCAGTACTTC. Its protein is CASSARPGTGGVRTYEQYF. The variable domain in full, with the rest retrieved from reference TRBV9 and TRBJ2-7, is DSGVTQTPKHLITATGQRVTLRCSPRSGDLSVYWYQQSLDQGLQFLIQYYNGEERAKGNILERFSAQQFPDLHSELNLSSLELGDSALYFCASSARPGTGGVRTYEQYFGPGTRLTVT.

The chain is built from TRBV5-1 and TRBJ2-2; 7 bases are shared with TRBD1. The CDR3 runs 13 residues. V lost 7 bases to trimming and J lost 2 bases; unmatched junction nucleotides: 2. Germline V CDR1 and CDR2: SGHRS, YFSETQ. CDR3 bases: TGCGCCAGCCGGGACAGAAACACCGGGGAGCTGTTTTTT. Amino acids: CASRDRNTGELFF.

The chain carries TRBV5-4 and TRBJ2-7; 7 positions match TRBD2. Germline CDR1 reads SGHNT; CDR2 reads YYREEE (reference sequence). The CDR3 loop spans 15 amino acids. The V and J ends lost 4 bases and 2 bases, in that order; junction bases with no gene match: 9. The CDR3 nucleotides read TGTGCCAGCAGCACCTCCGAGGGAGGGACCTACGAGCAGTACTTC. Translated: CASSTSEGGTYEQYF.

The V gene is TRBV15, the J gene TRBJ2-1; 7 bases fit TRBD2. The trim removed 2 bases at V and 6 bases at J, leaving 13 bases unmatched. Germline CDR1 LNHNV, CDR2 YYDKDF (reference sequence). CDR3 length: 17 amino acids. The CDR3 nucleotides read TGTGCCACCAGCAGACTAAGCGGGATGGGCCCCGGCAATGAGCAGTTCTTC. As protein: CATSRLSGMGPGNEQFF.

The V call is TRBV27, the J call TRBJ2-2, with TRBD1 identical over 7 bases. Losses at the gene ends were 2 bases for V and 3 bases for J; bases not matched to a gene: 3. Germline loops: CDR1 MNHEY, CDR2 SMNVEV (reference sequence). The CDR3 contains 15 residues. The CDR3 DNA is TGTGCCAGCAGTTTAAACAGGGGCCACACCGGGGAGCTGTTTTTT. Its protein product is CASSLNRGHTGELFF.

This chain links TRBV6-6 with TRBJ1-5; perhaps TRBD1 as D (6 bases). The CDR3 is 15 residues long. With 2 bases removed from V and 4 bases from J, the gap between germline ends came to 12 bases. CDR1 is MNHNY, CDR2 SVGAGI, per germline (reference sequence). The chain's CDR3 is CASSYSRTVNQPQHF. In nucleotides, the CDR3 is TGTGCCAGCAGTTACAGTCGGACAGTGAATCAGCCCCAGCATTTT.

The chain is built from TRBV19 and TRBJ2-1, with 11 bases identical to TRBD2. The CDR3 runs to 15 residues. Germline CDR1 reads LNHDA; CDR2 reads SQIVND (reference sequence). The V and J ends lost 6 bases and 8 bases, in that order; junction bases with no gene match: 9. This CDR3 reads CASRPTSGVLDEQFF. CDR3 nucleotides: TGTGCCAGTAGGCCGACTAGCGGGGTCCTGGATGAGCAGTTCTTC.

There are a few counts of this clone. The J gene is TRBJ2-5, the V gene TRBV4-1, with 11 bases lining up with TRBD1. This CDR3 has 16 amino acids. Germline values: CDR1 MGHRA, CDR2 YSYEKL. V dropped 1 base and J dropped 7; count of bases not matched to a gene: 8. CDR3 loop: CASSQGGTGGSVTQYF. The CDR3 DNA reads TGCGCCAGCAGCCAAGGCGGGACAGGGGGTTCGGTGACCCAGTACTTC.

This rearrangement joins TRBV11-2 to TRBJ1-4, with TRBD1 matching over 7 bases. This CDR3 region has 16 residues. Trimming took 0 bases from V and 8 from J; bases not matched to a gene: 9. Germline CDR1 and CDR2: SGHAT and FQNNGV. This chain's CDR3 is CASSLDKDRWKEKLFF. DNA of the CDR3: TGTGCCAGCAGCTTAGATAAGGACAGGTGGAAGGAAAAACTGTTTTTT.

This clone was counted a few times. The chain has TRBV30 and TRBJ2-5, with D possibly matching TRBD1 (5 bases). Per germline, CDR1 GTSNPN and CDR2 SVGIG (reference sequence). Trimming stripped 4 bases from V and 2 bases from J, with 5 bases between. This CDR3 is built from 11 residues. The chain's CDR3 is CAWNRQETQYF. The CDR3 DNA reads TGTGCCTGGAACAGGCAAGAGACCCAGTACTTC.

This clone was detected once. The junction differs from germline at one of its ends, possibly a read error. V and J are TRBV7-7 and TRBJ1-1, with a possible D match to TRBD1 (6 bases). CDR1 is SSHAT and CDR2 is FNYEAQ in the germline V gene (reference sequence). The CDR3 has 16 residues. The chain's CDR3 is CASSRGGGDQNTEAFF. In DNA, the CDR3 is TGTGCTAGCAGCCGCGGGGGGGGCGACCAGAACACTGAAGCTTTCTTT. Complete variable domain (other parts from reference TRBV7-7 and TRBJ1-1): GAGVSQSPRYKVTKRGQDVTLRCDPISSHATLYWYQQALGQGPEFLTYFNYEAQPDKSGLPSDRFSAERPEGSISTLTIQRTEQRDSAMYRCASSRGGGDQNTEAFFGQGTRLTVV.

The V call is TRBV27, the J call TRBJ1-5; D unresolved. Germline assignment: CDR1 MNHEY and CDR2 SMNVEV (reference sequence). V was clipped by 6 bases and J by 2 bases, with 14 bases between them. CDR3 length: 15 residues. The CDR3 coding sequence is TGTGCCAGCAGGGGAGAAAAGTCGGGCAATCAGCCCCAGCATTTT. It yields the protein CASRGEKSGNQPQHF.

V usage is TRBV5-1 and J usage is TRBJ1-2; TRBD1 matches 7 bases. The CDR3 is made up of 14 amino acids. Germline values: CDR1 SGHRS, CDR2 YFSETQ. J lost 6 bases, V lost 2 bases, and 7 bases had no gene match. CDR3 protein: CASSLTGDPHGYTF. CDR3 nucleotides: TGCGCCAGCAGCTTAACAGGGGACCCTCATGGCTACACCTTC.